This TCR beta chain originates from a study of blood T cell repertoires in COVID-19. The wider study: Donors in the United States, Italy and Spain gave samples during acute or convalescent COVID-19.

Original data processing: Amplified reference gene primers provided the basis for estimating nucleated cell counts. The table came from immunoSEQ multiplex PCR; TCRdb's copy has only in-frame clones and leaves some out. V, J and clone size were drawn from that table, and D and trimming were deduced from the DNA. The table shows about 100,000 clones, with 75% to 90% occurring only once. The CDR3 contains 15 residues. V lost 6 bases, J lost 2 bases, and 16 bases lay in between. CDR1 and CDR2 from the germline V gene are LNHNV and YYDKDF (reference sequence). The clonotype comes from a human donor with active COVID-19. The donor label of this sample is uncertain. Sequenced sample: peripheral blood. The chain uses TRBV15 and TRBJ1-2, with D perhaps matching TRBD1 (5 bases). The chain's CDR3 is CATRPTRVANYGYTF. In nucleotides, the CDR3 is TGTGCCACCAGACCAACCAGGGTGGCCAACTATGGCTACACCTTC.